The 2 T cell receptor beta chains given below trace back to one sample, sequenced in a study of T-cell reconstitution after alpha-beta-depleted transplantation in children (TCRdb year 2016). Library construction relied on PCR. This sample was sequenced with an Illumina HiSeq 2500. Molecular barcoding was employed in the preparation of TCR libraries, with unique molecular identifiers being used to normalize TCRbeta repertoire quantification. Using fastp at Q25 and MiXCR, TCRdb reprocessed the public reads and kept productive beta chains. CDR3 protein sequences are deduplicated, and each keeps its most common genes and DNA. The sample profile shows more than 200,000 distinct CDR3 sequences; 8.4% of them were found once. Of the sample, roughly a third falls within the top ten clones. In the paper's terms, the treatment or condition label means: allogeneic hematopoietic cell transplantation with graft depleted of TCRalphabeta T cells and CD19 B cells.

The input for sequencing was PBMCs, mostly from graft donor cells, taken 360 days after TCRalphabeta/CD19-depleted stem cell transplant. All receptors derive from a male patient aged 2-9 years who had a stem cell transplant for acute myeloid leukemia, so the T cells may come from the graft donor.

This clonotype was picked up many times. The V gene is TRBV20-1, the J gene TRBJ1-1; TRBD1 might be the D (6 bases). Germline CDR1 DFQATT, CDR2 SNEGSKA (reference sequence). The CDR3 runs to 13 residues. V lost 6 bases, J lost 4 bases, and 15 bases lay in between. CDR3 nucleotide sequence: TGCAGTGCCCCACCAGTCAGGGGCACTGAAGCTTTCTTT. As protein: CSAPPVRGTEAFF.

The V and J genes are TRBV29-1 and TRBJ2-5, with 9 bases matching TRBD1. Germline V gene data show CDR1 as SQVTM and CDR2 as ANQGSEA. The CDR3 contains 13 residues. The V gene end was trimmed by 5 bases and the J gene end by 2 bases; junction bases not matched to a gene: 3. The CDR3 region has the DNA TGCAGCGTTCGGACAGGGGATCAAGAGACCCAGTACTTC. Translation gives CSVRTGDQETQYF.